The 25 T cell receptor beta chains listed next were all sequenced from one sample in a study of control samples from healthy donors and cancer patients. Using immunoSEQ multiplex PCR, the repertoire was profiled, and TCRdb retains in-frame clones only, with some absent. The profile shows some 87,000 clones, around 92% of them singletons. The source material was blood. These receptor sequences come from a man younger than 45 in good health.

The chain combines TRBV28 with TRBJ1-1; D is unresolved. The CDR3 is made up of 12 amino acids. CDR1 and CDR2 (germline): MDHEN, SYDVKM. The ends were cut back, 2 bases at V and 10 bases at J, with 11 bases in the middle. The CDR3 spells CASSLGLIGAFF. Here the CDR3 DNA reads TGTGCCAGCAGTTTAGGTTTGATCGGAGCTTTCTTT.

V is TRBV7-3 and J is TRBJ2-4, with 11 bases lining up with TRBD2. This CDR3 contains 18 residues. The J segment lost 3 bases and the V segment lost 4 bases, leaving 11 bases of the junction unmatched. Germline CDR1 reads SGHTA; CDR2 reads FQGTGA. CDR3 amino acids: CASSSTPLAGVDKNIQYF. The CDR3, as DNA: TGTGCCAGCAGCTCGACCCCACTAGCGGGGGTCGACAAAAACATTCAGTACTTC.

The rearrangement uses TRBV28 and TRBJ1-2; no definite D call. The CDR3 consists of 15 residues. V was cut by 7 bases and J by 0 bases, with 15 bases left in between. The germline V gene encodes CDR1 MDHEN and CDR2 SYDVKM. The CDR3 loop is CASKDGPLTNYGYTF. In DNA, the CDR3 is TGTGCCAGCAAGGACGGCCCGCTAACTAACTATGGCTACACCTTC.

The J gene is TRBJ2-1, the V gene TRBV5-4, with 7 positions matching TRBD2. From germline, CDR1 is SGHNT and CDR2 YYREEE (reference sequence). With 4 bases clipped from V and 0 bases from J, the junction kept 10 bases outside the gene matches. This CDR3 region has 17 residues. The CDR3 loop is CASSGLTGEGSYNEQFF. The CDR3 coding sequence is TGTGCCAGCAGCGGATTGACCGGGGAGGGCTCCTACAATGAGCAGTTCTTC.

This clone was picked up one time. V gene TRBV19 combines with J gene TRBJ2-5; tentatively, D is TRBD2 (6 bases). V shed 5 bases and J shed 4 bases, with 17 bases lying between them. Per germline, CDR1 LNHDA and CDR2 SQIVND (reference sequence). The CDR3 consists of 15 residues. CDR3 in DNA: TGTGCCAGTAGTTCGGGAGCCGGGGCGCGAGAGACCCAGTACTTC. Its protein product is CASSSGAGARETQYF.

The chain couples TRBV28 to TRBJ1-2, with D uncertain. Germline CDR1 MDHEN, CDR2 SYDVKM. This CDR3 has 12 amino acids. Trimming left V 6 bases short and J 6 bases short, with 11 bases between. The CDR3 spells CASRNSPNGYTF. The CDR3 nucleotides are TGTGCCAGCAGAAACAGCCCGAATGGCTACACCTTC.

The chain uses TRBV7-2 and TRBJ2-2; TRBD1 agrees at 11 bases. J gave up 5 bases and V 5 bases, and 7 bases lay outside the gene matches. The CDR3 spans 16 residues. Per germline, CDR1 SGHTA and CDR2 FQGNSA. Written as DNA, the CDR3 is TGTGCCAGCAGCGGACCGGGACAGGGGGGAACCGGGGAGCTGTTTTTT. Its translation is CASSGPGQGGTGELFF.

A note on this clone: In the same sample, other DNA sequences code for this CDR3. The chain combines TRBV12-3 or TRBV12-4 with TRBJ2-7; D ambiguous. V lost 1 base and J 3 bases, leaving 1 base between the germline ends. CDR3 length equals 11 residues. The chain's CDR3 is CASSLGYEQYF. As DNA, the CDR3 is TGTGCCAGCAGTTTAGGCTACGAGCAGTACTTC.

The chain combines TRBV5-1 with TRBJ1-1, with a possible D match to TRBD1 (6 bases). V lost 2 bases to trimming and J lost 4 bases, with 12 bases between them. From germline, CDR1 is SGHRS and CDR2 YFSETQ. The CDR3 covers 14 residues. CDR3 coding DNA: TGCGCCAGCAGCTTACCGGGGGGCGGCACTGAAGCTTTCTTT. Translation: CASSLPGGGTEAFF.

The chain uses TRBV18 and TRBJ1-3; 9 nucleotides line up with TRBD1. Germline V gene data show CDR1 as KGHSH and CDR2 as LQKENI. The CDR3 has 15 residues. Trimming at V came to 3 bases and at J to 3 bases, leaving 3 bases not matched to a gene. The CDR3 nucleotides are TGTGCCAGCTCACCTCCGGGACAGGGTGGAAACACCATATATTTT. Encoded protein: CASSPPGQGGNTIYF.

The chain employs TRBV7-2 and TRBJ1-2; unclear D gene. Trimming took off 3 bases at V and 3 bases at J, with 26 bases between the two ends. Germline loops: CDR1 SGHTA, CDR2 FQGNSA. CDR3 length: 19 amino acids. This CDR3 reads CASSFPSLYKGRVDYGYTF. The CDR3 DNA is TGTGCCAGCAGCTTCCCCTCGCTCTATAAGGGTCGGGTGGACTATGGCTACACCTTC.

The chain joins TRBV9 to TRBJ2-1; the D gene is possibly TRBD2 (5 bases). V lost 1 base and J 4 bases, leaving 15 bases between the germline ends. Germline assignment: CDR1 SGDLS and CDR2 YYNGEE. The CDR3 length is 16 residues. The DNA of the CDR3 is TGTGCCAGCAGCGTAATCGCGGGTGTGGGTTACAATGAGCAGTTCTTC. Its translation: CASSVIAGVGYNEQFF.

V gene TRBV19 combines with J gene TRBJ2-1, with D perhaps matching TRBD1 (5 bases). CDR3 length: 13 amino acids. CDR1 and CDR2 (germline): LNHDA, SQIVND (reference sequence). V lost 3 bases and J 8 bases, leaving 11 bases between the germline ends. For the CDR3, the DNA is TGTGCCAGTAGTATTCAGGGTCGGGATGAGCAGTTCTTC. This gives the protein CASSIQGRDEQFF.

As DNA, the CDR3 is TGTGCCAGCAGTCCGCCGGCAGGGGCGAAACGGGAGACCCAGTACTTC. This encodes CASSPPAGAKRETQYF. V gene TRBV28 combines with J gene TRBJ2-5; D may be TRBD1 (6 bases). Germline values: CDR1 MDHEN, CDR2 SYDVKM. The CDR3 extends over 16 amino acids. V lost 5 bases and J 5 bases, leaving 21 bases between the germline ends.

The chain carries TRBV4-1 and TRBJ2-1; 11 bases align to TRBD2. The junction had 6 bases not matched to a gene; V was cut back by 4 bases and J by 7 bases. Germline CDR1 is MGHRA and CDR2 is YSYEKL. CDR3 length equals 15 residues. The CDR3 bases are TGCGCCAGCAGCCTCTATAGCGGGAGGGAGAATGAGCAGTTCTTC. It codes for CASSLYSGRENEQFF.

The gene calls are TRBV19 and TRBJ2-6; D remains unclear. Germline CDR1 LNHDA, CDR2 SQIVND (reference sequence). V was trimmed by 3 bases and J by 11 bases, leaving 8 bases between them. The CDR3 has 12 residues. The CDR3 protein is CASSMAQDVLTF. The CDR3 DNA follows: TGTGCCAGTAGTATGGCGCAAGACGTCCTGACTTTC. The complete variable domain, with remaining parts taken from reference TRBV19 and TRBJ2-6, reads DGGITQSPKYLFRKEGQNVTLSCEQNLNHDAMYWYRQDPGQGLRLIYYSQIVNDFQKGDIAEGYSVSREKKESFPLTVTSAQKNPTAFYLCASSMAQDVLTFGAGSRLTVL.

This chain links TRBV4-3 with TRBJ2-7, with unresolved D. V was clipped by 0 bases and J by 3 bases, with 9 bases between them. Germline lookup yields CDR1 LGHNA and CDR2 YSLEER. The CDR3 is 14 residues long. CDR3 residues: CASSQDGNSYEQYF. As DNA, the CDR3 is TGCGCCAGCAGCCAAGATGGCAATAGCTACGAGCAGTACTTC.

V is TRBV15 and J is TRBJ2-1; D might be TRBD2 (6 bases). Per the germline V gene, CDR1 is LNHNV and CDR2 is YYDKDF (reference sequence). Trimming removed 8 bases at V and 4 bases at J, with 12 bases between. The CDR3 is 13 residues long. The CDR3 DNA reads TGTGCCACCCGAACCGGGACTTACAATGAGCAGTTCTTC. As protein: CATRTGTYNEQFF.

In DNA form, the CDR3 reads TGTGCCAGCAGCCTACGTACGCAGGGCACCGGGGAGCTGTTTTTT. Protein: CASSLRTQGTGELFF. This chain connects TRBV7-2 to TRBJ2-2; a possible D gene is TRBD1 (5 bases). V was pared by 5 bases and J by 4 bases, with 14 bases between. The CDR3 loop spans 15 amino acids. Germline CDR1 reads SGHTA; CDR2 reads FQGNSA.

The rearrangement joins TRBV28 to TRBJ2-7; D remains unclear. V was pared by 3 bases and J by 3 bases, with 6 bases between. The V gene's germline CDR1 is MDHEN and CDR2 SYDVKM. CDR3 size: 12 residues. CDR3 sequence reads: CASSFPGYEQYF. CDR3 sequence (DNA): TGTGCCAGCAGTTTCCCGGGCTACGAGCAGTACTTC.

This chain uses TRBV3-1 (or the pseudogene TRBV3-2) with TRBJ2-1; tentative D call: TRBD1 (5 bases). Trimming took 5 bases from V and 0 from J, leaving 11 bases between them. Looked up from germline, CDR1 is LGHDT and CDR2 is YNNKEL (reference sequence). The CDR3 covers 15 residues. The CDR3, as DNA: TGTGCCAGCAGCTCCCGACAGAGCTCCTACAATGAGCAGTTCTTC. Its protein product is CASSSRQSSYNEQFF.

J is TRBJ1-2 and V is TRBV6-6; D is uncertain. The CDR3 has 16 residues. The germline CDR1 and CDR2 sequences are MNHNY and SVGAGI (reference sequence). The V and J ends lost 0 bases and 6 bases respectively, with 17 bases between them. The CDR3 DNA reads as TGTGCCAGCAGTTACTCGACACTTTCTGGAACCGATGGCTACACCTTC. Protein sequence: CASSYSTLSGTDGYTF.

This clone was detected once. Other DNA sequences in this specimen translate into the identical CDR3. This rearrangement joins TRBV21-1 to TRBJ1-1. TRBV21-1 is listed as a pseudogene. The CDR3 is made up of 16 amino acids. The CDR3 loop is CASSQGTGRVNTEAFF. The DNA for the CDR3 is TGTGCCAGCAGCCAAGGGACGGGACGAGTGAACACTGAAGCTTTCTTT.

This chain links TRBV5-8 with TRBJ1-3; 8 bases map to TRBD1. Germline CDR1 SGHTS, CDR2 YDEGEE. After removal of 2 bases from V and 5 bases from J, the junction contained 6 bases not matched to a gene. The CDR3 totals 15 residues. Here the CDR3 DNA reads TGTGCCAGCAGCTTCGGGCGGACAGGGAGAAACACCATATATTTT. Protein product: CASSFGRTGRNTIYF.

The genes are TRBV5-5 and TRBJ2-7; either TRBD1 or TRBD2 may supply D (5 bases each). The ends were cut back, 4 bases at V and 2 bases at J, with 10 bases in the middle. Germline values: CDR1 SGHKS, CDR2 YYEKEE (reference sequence). The CDR3 runs to 13 residues. The CDR3 DNA reads as TGTGCCAGCAGCAGAGGGGATACCTACGAGCAGTACTTC. It encodes CASSRGDTYEQYF.